This T cell receptor (beta chain) was documented in a study of blood T cell repertoires in COVID-19. Study-level information: Both acute and convalescent COVID-19 samples were obtained from the United States, Italy and Spain.

The assay was immunoSEQ multiplex PCR, and TCRdb's table has in-frame clones only and misses some. The data hold about 280,000 clones, with nearly 90% observed a single time. Per germline, CDR1 MNHNY and CDR2 SVGAGI (reference sequence). The CDR3 is made up of 16 amino acids. Trimming removed 0 bases at V and 7 bases at J, with 15 bases between. The material sequenced was peripheral blood. This clonotype was sampled from a woman between 25 and 40 years old with COVID-19, enrolled during active disease. The chain combines TRBV6-6 with TRBJ1-4; the D is unclear. CDR3 DNA: TGTGCCAGCAGTTACTCGATTGGGAGAAGAGTTGAAAAACTGTTTTTT. This encodes CASSYSIGRRVEKLFF.